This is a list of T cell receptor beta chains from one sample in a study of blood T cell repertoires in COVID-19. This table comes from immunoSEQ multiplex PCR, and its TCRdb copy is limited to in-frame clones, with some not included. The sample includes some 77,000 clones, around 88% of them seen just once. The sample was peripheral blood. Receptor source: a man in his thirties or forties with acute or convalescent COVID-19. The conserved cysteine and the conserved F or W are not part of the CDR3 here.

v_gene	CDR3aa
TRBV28	ASSLSSSGEKLF
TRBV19	ASRTSGRGTGELF
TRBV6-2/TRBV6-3	ASSQAGENTGELF
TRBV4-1	ASRLAGARPDTQY
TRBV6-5	ASSDSSYNEQF
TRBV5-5	AARRGWLGTEAF
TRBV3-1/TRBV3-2	ASSQAAGLALSEQF
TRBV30	AWSVTGTEKLF
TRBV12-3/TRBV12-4	ASSLQGETEAF
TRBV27	ASKSRLNRASTEAF
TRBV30	AWSPDRGLSPLH
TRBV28	ASSLTSGFSPADTQY
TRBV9	ASSVVVAGGPNEQF
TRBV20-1	SASGTSGRADTQY
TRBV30	ASLPAGGGRDNTEAF
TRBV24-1	ATSDFWGGTFDPNESNTGELF
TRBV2	ASEAGGLNAYEQY
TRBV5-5	ASSTPGTSGRALEQF
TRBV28	ASSLRTGTNSPLH
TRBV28	ASSLESFNEQF
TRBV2	ASRNEANQPQH
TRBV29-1	SAKSPNRAQGTEAF
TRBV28	ATYRGQYGYT
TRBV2	ARLLTGASGYT
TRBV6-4	ASSQGTSSISDEQF
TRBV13	ASSAGLAGGEQY
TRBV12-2	ASRLALQDWSSYNEQF
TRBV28	ASGVKPGTEGRQPQH
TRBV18	ASSPPGTSGSRLETQY
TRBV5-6	ASTKSGGSGSADTQY
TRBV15	ATSRNRESRNTEAF
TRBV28	ASSLGGEGTNEKLF
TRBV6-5	ASSYSNSYTEAF
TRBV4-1	ASARGSGQPQH
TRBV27	ASSSRLAGGPIDTQY
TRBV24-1	ATSSAQAGNNYNEQF
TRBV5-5	ASSLALTGDFNQPQH
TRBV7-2	ASSLTSGYQETQY
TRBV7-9	ASRTSGSYNEQF
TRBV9	ASSPLRGDEQF
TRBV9	ASSATGDLEKLF
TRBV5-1	ASSRQTEMNTEAF
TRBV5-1	ASSKGTGALSEQY
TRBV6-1	ASSEASELRQGLSLYGYT
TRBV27	ASSYSGTGWIVYEQY